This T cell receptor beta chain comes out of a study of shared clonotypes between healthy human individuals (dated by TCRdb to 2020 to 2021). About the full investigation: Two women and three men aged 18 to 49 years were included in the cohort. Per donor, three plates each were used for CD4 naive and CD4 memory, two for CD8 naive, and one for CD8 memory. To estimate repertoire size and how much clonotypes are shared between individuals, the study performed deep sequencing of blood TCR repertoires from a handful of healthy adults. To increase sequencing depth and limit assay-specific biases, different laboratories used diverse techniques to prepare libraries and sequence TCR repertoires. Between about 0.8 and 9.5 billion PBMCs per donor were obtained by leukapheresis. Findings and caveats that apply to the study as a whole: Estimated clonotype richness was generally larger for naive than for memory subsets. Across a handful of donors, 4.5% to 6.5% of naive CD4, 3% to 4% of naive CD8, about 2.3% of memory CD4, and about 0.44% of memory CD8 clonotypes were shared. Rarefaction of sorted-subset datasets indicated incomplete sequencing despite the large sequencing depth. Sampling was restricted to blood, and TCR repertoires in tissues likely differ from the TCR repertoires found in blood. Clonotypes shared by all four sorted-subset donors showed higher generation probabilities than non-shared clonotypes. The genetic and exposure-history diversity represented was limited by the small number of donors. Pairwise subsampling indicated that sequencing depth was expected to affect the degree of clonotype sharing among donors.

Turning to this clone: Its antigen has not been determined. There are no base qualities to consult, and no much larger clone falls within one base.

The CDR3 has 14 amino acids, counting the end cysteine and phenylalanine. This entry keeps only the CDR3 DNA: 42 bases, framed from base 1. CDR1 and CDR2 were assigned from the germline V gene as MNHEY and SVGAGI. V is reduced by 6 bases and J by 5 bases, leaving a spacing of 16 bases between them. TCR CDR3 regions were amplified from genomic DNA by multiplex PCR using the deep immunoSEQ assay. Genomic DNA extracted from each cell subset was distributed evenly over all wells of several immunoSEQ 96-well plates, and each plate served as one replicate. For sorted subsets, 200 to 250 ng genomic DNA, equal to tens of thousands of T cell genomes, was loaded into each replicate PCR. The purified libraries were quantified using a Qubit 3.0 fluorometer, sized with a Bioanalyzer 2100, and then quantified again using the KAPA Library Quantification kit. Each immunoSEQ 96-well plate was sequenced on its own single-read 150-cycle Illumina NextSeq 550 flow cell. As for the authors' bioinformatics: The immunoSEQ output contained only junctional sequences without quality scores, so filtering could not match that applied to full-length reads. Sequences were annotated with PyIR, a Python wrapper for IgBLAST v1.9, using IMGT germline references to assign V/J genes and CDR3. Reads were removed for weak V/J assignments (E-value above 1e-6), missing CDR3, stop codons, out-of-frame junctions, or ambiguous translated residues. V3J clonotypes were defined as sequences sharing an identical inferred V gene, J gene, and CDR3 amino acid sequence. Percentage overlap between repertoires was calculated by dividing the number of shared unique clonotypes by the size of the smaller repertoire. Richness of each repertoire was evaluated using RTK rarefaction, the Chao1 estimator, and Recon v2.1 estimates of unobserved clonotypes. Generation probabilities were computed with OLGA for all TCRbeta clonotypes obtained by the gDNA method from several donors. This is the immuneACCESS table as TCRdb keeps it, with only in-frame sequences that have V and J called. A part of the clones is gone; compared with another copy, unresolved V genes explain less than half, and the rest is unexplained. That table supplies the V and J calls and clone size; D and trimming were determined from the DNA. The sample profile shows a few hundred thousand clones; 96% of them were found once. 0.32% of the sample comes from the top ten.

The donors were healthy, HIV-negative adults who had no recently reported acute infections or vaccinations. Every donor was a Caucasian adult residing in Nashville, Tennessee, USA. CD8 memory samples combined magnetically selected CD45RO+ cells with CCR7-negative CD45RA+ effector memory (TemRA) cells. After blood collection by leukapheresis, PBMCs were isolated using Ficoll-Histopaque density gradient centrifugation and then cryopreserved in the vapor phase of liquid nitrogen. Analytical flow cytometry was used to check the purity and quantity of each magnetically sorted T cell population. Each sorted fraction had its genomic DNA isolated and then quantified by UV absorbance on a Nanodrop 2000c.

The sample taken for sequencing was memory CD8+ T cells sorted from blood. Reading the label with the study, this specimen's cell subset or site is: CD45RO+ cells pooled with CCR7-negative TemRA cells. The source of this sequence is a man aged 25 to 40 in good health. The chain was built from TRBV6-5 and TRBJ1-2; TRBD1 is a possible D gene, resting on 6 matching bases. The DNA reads TGTGCCAGCAGAGCGACCAGGGGCATGTATGGCTACACCTTC. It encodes CASRATRGMYGYTF.